This T cell receptor beta chain was identified in a study of T cell changes during pregnancy in multiple sclerosis. Some clones are missing from TCRdb's copy, which holds only in-frame ones; the method was immunoSEQ multiplex PCR. The sample has around 47,000 clones, 95% to 97% seen once. The CDR3 totals 17 residues. The germline CDR1 and CDR2 sequences are KGHSH and LQKENI. V was trimmed by 3 bases and J by 0 bases, leaving 12 bases between them. This clone showed up just once. This sequence originates from a female donor with multiple sclerosis, enrolled in a pregnancy study. The chain links TRBV18 to TRBJ1-6, with unresolved D. The sample here was peripheral blood, taken in the second trimester of pregnancy. The CDR3 sequence is CASSPIRGSSYNSPLHF. The CDR3 bases are TGTGCCAGCTCACCTATTCGGGGTAGCTCCTATAATTCACCCCTCCACTTT.